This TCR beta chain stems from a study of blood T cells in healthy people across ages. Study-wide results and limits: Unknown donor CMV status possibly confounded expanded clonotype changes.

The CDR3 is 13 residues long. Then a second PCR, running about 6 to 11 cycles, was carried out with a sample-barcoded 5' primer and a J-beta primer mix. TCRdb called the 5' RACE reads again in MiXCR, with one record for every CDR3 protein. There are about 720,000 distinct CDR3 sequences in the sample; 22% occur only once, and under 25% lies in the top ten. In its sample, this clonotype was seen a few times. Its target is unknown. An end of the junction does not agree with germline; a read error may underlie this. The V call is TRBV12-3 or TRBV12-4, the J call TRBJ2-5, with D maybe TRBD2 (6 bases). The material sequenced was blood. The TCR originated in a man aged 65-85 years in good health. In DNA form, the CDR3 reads TGTGCCAGCAGTTTTGGGACTCCAGAGACCCGGTACTTC. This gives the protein CASSFGTPETRYF.